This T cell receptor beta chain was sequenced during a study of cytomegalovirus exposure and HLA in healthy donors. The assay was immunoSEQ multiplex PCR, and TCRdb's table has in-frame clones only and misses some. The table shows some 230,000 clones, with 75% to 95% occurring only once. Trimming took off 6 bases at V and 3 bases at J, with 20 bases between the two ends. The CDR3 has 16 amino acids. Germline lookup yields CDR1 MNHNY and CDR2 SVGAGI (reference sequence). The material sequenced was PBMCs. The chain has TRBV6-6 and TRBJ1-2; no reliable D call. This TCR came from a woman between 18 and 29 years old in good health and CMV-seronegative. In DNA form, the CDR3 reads TGTGCCAGCAGAGCCCAAGGCGCAGGTGATCACTATGGCTACACCTTC. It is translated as CASRAQGAGDHYGYTF.